This record concerns one TCR beta chain sequence. This sample is drawn from a study of shared clonotypes between healthy human individuals. Clones were sequenced by immunoSEQ multiplex PCR, and TCRdb holds only the in-frame ones, with some missing. This table holds around 2.5 million clones, 80% to 95% found once. This TCR was sampled from a young man in good health. Some clones in this sample may be carry-over from other donors' samples. The material sequenced was naive CD4+ T cells from PBMCs. As for subset: CD45RA+ positively selected.

CDR3 coding DNA: TGCAGCGTCTCGGCAGGGAGCGCTGAAGCTTTCTTT. Protein: CSVSAGSAEAFF. The V gene is TRBV29-1, the J gene TRBJ1-1, with D possibly matching TRBD1 (5 bases). V was shortened by 6 bases and J by 6 bases, with 14 bases between the two germline ends. Germline CDR1 and CDR2: SQVTM and ANQGSEA. CDR3 size: 12 residues.